This TCR beta chain was sequenced in a study of blood T cell repertoires in COVID-19. For the study at large: From T cells, B-cell-depleted T cells, or PBMCs came the material, which was cDNA or gDNA.

CDR3 length equals 13 residues. Between the trimmed V and J ends, which lost 0 bases and 11 bases, there was a span of 9 bases. From germline, CDR1 is SGHRS and CDR2 YFSETQ. In the authors' methods: Amplification of reference gene primers provided the estimated nucleated cell counts. Clones were read by immunoSEQ multiplex PCR, and TCRdb kept only the in-frame ones, dropping some. V and J calls and clone size are those listed in that table; D and trimming were worked out from the DNA. The profile covers about 170,000 clones, with approximately 80% appearing a single time and roughly 15% taken by the ten largest.

The sequencing input was PBMCs or T cells enriched from blood (not recorded which). V usage is TRBV5-1 and J usage is TRBJ1-6; D might be TRBD1 (5 bases). This receptor was identified in a man between 50 and 59 years old who had recovered from COVID-19. The CDR3 DNA is TGCGCCAGCAGCTTGGAAGCGGGGCCACCCCTCCACTTT. This sequence encodes CASSLEAGPPLHF.